Presented here are 18 T cell receptor beta chains from one specimen sequenced in a study of PD-1 blockade in classical Hodgkin lymphoma. Libraries were prepared by immunoSEQ multiplex PCR; TCRdb keeps only in-frame clonotypes and omits some of them. This table holds approximately 70,000 clones, more than 85% found once. Described time point: newly diagnosed, previously untreated cHL patient sample. Sample: peripheral blood mononuclear cells (PBMCs). All receptors derive from a human donor with classical Hodgkin lymphoma.

The chain joins TRBV29-1 to TRBJ2-3; 12 nucleotides align to TRBD2. CDR3 length: 15 amino acids. Looked up from germline, CDR1 is SQVTM and CDR2 is ANQGSEA. This CDR3 reads CALAGGKKGSDTQYF. In DNA form, the CDR3 reads TGCGCTCTAGCGGGGGGGAAGAAAGGATCAGATACGCAGTATTTT.

The rearrangement joins TRBV11-2 to TRBJ2-7; D uncertain. V dropped 3 bases and J dropped 2 bases, with 23 bases sitting between them. CDR1 SGHAT and CDR2 FQNNGV come from the germline V gene. The CDR3 is 18 amino acids. The CDR3 DNA reads TGTGCCAGCAGCTTCCCCGTGAGTTTAAGTGGCGGCGCCTACGAGCAGTACTTC. It codes for CASSFPVSLSGGAYEQYF.

V is TRBV6-5 and J is TRBJ2-7; no clear D gene. Trimming shortened V by 5 bases and J by 5 bases, and 13 bases separated the two germline ends. Germline CDR1 MNHEY, CDR2 SVGAGI. This CDR3 spans 13 amino acids. DNA of the CDR3: TGTGCCAGCAGTAACCCGCCGCTGCACGAGCAGTACTTC. It codes for CASSNPPLHEQYF.

This clone came up once. V usage is TRBV7-8 and J usage is TRBJ1-5; D remains unclear. The CDR3 has 13 residues. Germline V lookup: CDR1 SGHVS, CDR2 FQNEAQ. V lost 2 bases and J lost 6, with 8 bases in between. CDR3 loop: CASSLSHGQPQHF. The CDR3, as DNA: TGTGCCAGCAGCTTAAGTCACGGTCAGCCCCAGCATTTT.

This chain connects TRBV6-5 to TRBJ2-1; D remains ambiguous. Between the trimmed V and J ends, which lost 6 bases and 4 bases, there was a span of 10 bases. Germline CDR1 and CDR2: MNHEY and SVGAGI. The CDR3 is made up of 13 amino acids. The CDR3 nucleotides are TGTGCCAGCAGGGTTACACATTACAATGAGCAGTTCTTC. Its translation: CASRVTHYNEQFF.

CDR3 amino acids: CASSSRNGYTF. Here the CDR3 DNA reads TGTGCCAGTAGTAGCAGAAATGGCTACACCTTC. The V call is TRBV19, the J call TRBJ1-2; no firm D call. The CDR3 has 11 amino acids. Germline CDR1 is LNHDA and CDR2 is SQIVND (reference sequence). With 4 bases removed from V and 6 bases from J, the gap between germline ends came to 6 bases.

This chain links TRBV28 with TRBJ2-1; no clear D gene. V was shortened by 10 bases and J by 6 bases, with 10 bases between the two germline ends. The CDR3 covers 11 residues. Looked up from germline, CDR1 is MDHEN and CDR2 is SYDVKM. Here the CDR3 DNA reads TGTGCCACTAAGTGGGGCAATGAGCAGTTCTTC. Its protein is CATKWGNEQFF. Drawing the rest from reference TRBV28 and TRBJ2-1, the complete variable domain is DVKVTQSSRYLVKRTGEKVFLECVQDMDHENMFWYRQDPGLGLRLIYFSYDVKMKEKGDIPEGYSVSREKKERFSLILESASTNQTSMYLCATKWGNEQFFGPGTRLTVL.

The rearrangement links TRBV4-1 to TRBJ1-2; D call uncertain. This CDR3 region has 14 residues. The germline gives CDR1 MGHRA, CDR2 YSYEKL. Trimming removed 0 bases from V and 4 bases from J, with 9 bases in between. The CDR3 loop is CASSQDSGTYGYTF. CDR3 sequence (DNA): TGCGCCAGCAGCCAAGATTCCGGCACCTATGGCTACACCTTC.

This chain connects TRBV19 to TRBJ1-4; D possibly corresponds to TRBD1 (5 bases). V lost 5 bases, J lost 11 bases, and 15 bases lay in between. Germline CDR1 LNHDA, CDR2 SQIVND (reference sequence). This CDR3 has 13 residues. CDR3 DNA: TGTGCCAGTAGTTCCCAGGGAACCCCGAAACTGTTTTTT. It encodes CASSSQGTPKLFF.

The chain recombines TRBV19 with TRBJ1-2, with 10 bases fitting TRBD1. The CDR3 totals 15 residues. The ends lost 5 bases at V and 0 bases at J; junction bases unmatched: 3. In germline, CDR1 is LNHDA, CDR2 SQIVND (reference sequence). CDR3 coding DNA: TGTGCCAGTAGTGTTGGGACAGGGGCTAACTATGGCTACACCTTC. Translation: CASSVGTGANYGYTF.

J is TRBJ2-2 and V is TRBV5-4; weak D call: TRBD1 (6 bases). Looked up from germline, CDR1 is SGHNT and CDR2 is YYREEE (reference sequence). This CDR3 has 14 residues. V lost 0 bases and J lost 4, with 7 bases in between. The CDR3 DNA reads as TGTGCCAGCAGCTTGGGAGGGGGCACCGGGGAGCTGTTTTTT. Its protein product is CASSLGGGTGELFF. The variable domain in full, with the rest retrieved from reference TRBV5-4 and TRBJ2-2, is ETGVTQSPTHLIKTRGQQVTLRCSSQSGHNTVSWYQQALGQGPQFIFQYYREEENGRGNFPPRFSGLQFPNYSSELNVNALELDDSALYLCASSLGGGTGELFFGEGSRLTVL.

The chain is built from TRBV27 and TRBJ2-6; no definite D call. The germline V and J ends were trimmed by 5 bases and 0 bases, with 11 bases remaining between them. The CDR3 covers 16 residues. Germline V lookup: CDR1 MNHEY, CDR2 SMNVEV (reference sequence). CDR3 sequence: CASSPRGLSGANVLTF. The CDR3 nucleotides read TGTGCCAGCAGTCCCCGTGGTCTCTCTGGGGCCAACGTCCTGACTTTC.

A single count supports this clone. This sequence joins TRBV5-1 and TRBJ1-2; weak D call: TRBD1 (6 bases). Germline CDR1 is SGHRS and CDR2 is YFSETQ. There are 14 residues in the CDR3. V lost 0 bases and J 6 bases, leaving 12 bases between the germline ends. The CDR3 is CASSLAGAGNGYTF. In DNA, the CDR3 is TGCGCCAGCAGCTTGGCGGGGGCTGGGAATGGCTACACCTTC.

This sequence joins TRBV6-5 and TRBJ1-1; D is uncertain. This CDR3 has 14 amino acids. V lost 7 bases, J lost 10 bases, and 22 bases lay in between. CDR1 MNHEY and CDR2 SVGAGI come from the germline V gene. The CDR3 DNA follows: TGTGCCAGCAAAGAAAGGTGGAGGGCCCGTGGAGCTTTCTTT. It encodes CASKERWRARGAFF.

The chain has TRBV18 and TRBJ2-2; D ambiguous. Per the germline V gene, CDR1 is KGHSH and CDR2 is LQKENI. Trimming took 4 bases from V and 2 from J, leaving 5 bases between them. CDR3 size: 13 residues. The CDR3 DNA follows: TGTGCCAGCTCACTTCTAAACACCGGGGAGCTGTTTTTT. It is translated as CASSLLNTGELFF.

The genes are TRBV2 and TRBJ1-2; a weak D match, TRBD1 (5 bases). The CDR3 has 15 residues. The germline V gene encodes CDR1 SNHLY and CDR2 FYNNEI. Trimming cost V 2 bases and J 4 bases, with 14 bases left between them. The DNA for the CDR3 is TGTGCCAGCAGTGAATACTGGGGGACCGTCTATGGCTACACCTTC. It translates to CASSEYWGTVYGYTF.

This rearrangement joins TRBV29-1 to TRBJ2-3, with 12 positions matching TRBD1. V lost 8 bases and J lost 5; bases outside the gene matches: 11. The CDR3 covers 15 residues. From germline, CDR1 is SQVTM and CDR2 ANQGSEA. CDR3 residues: CSYDRDRGPGDTQYF. The CDR3 DNA follows: TGCAGCTACGACCGGGACAGGGGGCCCGGAGATACGCAGTATTTT.

CDR3 nucleotides: TGTGCCAGCAGCCTAAGTCTAGCAGATTACGAGCAGTACTTC. Encoded protein: CASSLSLADYEQYF. The chain is built from TRBV28 and TRBJ2-7, with D possibly matching TRBD2 (5 bases). The germline V gene encodes CDR1 MDHEN and CDR2 SYDVKM. The germline V and J ends were trimmed by 6 bases and 4 bases, with 16 bases remaining between them. The CDR3 covers 14 residues.